A selection of T cell receptor beta chains follows, all from one sample in a study of blood T cell repertoires in COVID-19. TCRdb's table, derived via immunoSEQ multiplex PCR, lists solely in-frame clones and lacks some. The sample has about 26,000 clones; roughly 90% are singletons. The sample consisted of peripheral blood. Receptors originate from a human donor in a cohort sampled during active COVID-19. The CDR3 runs from the conserved cysteine through the conserved F or W. Fields, in order: clone size, D gene, CDR3 length, V gene, J gene, CDR3 DNA, CDR3 protein. A D gene is named only where the DNA matches it firmly. Rows may omit the clone size; those that give it use once, few, many or a size class.

abundance: once
d_gene: TRBD1
len: 15
v_gene: TRBV27
j_gene: TRBJ1-1
CDR3nt: TGTGCCAGCAGACCCCGGACAGGGGGCTTCACTGAAGCTTTCTTT
CDR3aa: CASRPRTGGFTEAFF

abundance: NA
d_gene: TRBD2
len: 17
v_gene: TRBV7-2
j_gene: TRBJ2-1
CDR3nt: TGTGCCAGCAGCCTGAGGCTCGTCCTAGCGGGAGAGGTTGAGCAGTTCTTC
CDR3aa: CASSLRLVLAGEVEQFF

abundance: NA
d_gene: TRBD1
len: 14
v_gene: TRBV5-1
j_gene: TRBJ2-7
CDR3nt: TGCGCCAGCAGTACAGGGGGGACGGGGTACGAGCAGTACTTC
CDR3aa: CASSTGGTGYEQYF

abundance: NA
d_gene: NA
len: 17
v_gene: TRBV15
j_gene: TRBJ1-6
CDR3nt: TGTGCCACCAGCAGAGATTCGGCAGGGGCGAAAAATTCACCCCTCCACTTT
CDR3aa: CATSRDSAGAKNSPLHF

abundance: NA
d_gene: TRBD2
len: 13
v_gene: TRBV12-3/TRBV12-4
j_gene: TRBJ2-2
CDR3nt: TGTGCCAGCATAGCGGGATACACCGGGGAGCTGTTTTTT
CDR3aa: CASIAGYTGELFF

abundance: NA
d_gene: TRBD2
len: 14
v_gene: TRBV15
j_gene: TRBJ2-7
CDR3nt: TGTGCCACCGCAGCTAGCGGGAGAGACGGGGAGCAGTACTTC
CDR3aa: CATAASGRDGEQYF

abundance: NA
d_gene: TRBD2
len: 18
v_gene: TRBV7-9
j_gene: TRBJ2-1
CDR3nt: TGTGCCAGCAGCTGGATAGTGGGGACTAGCGGGAGCTACAATGAGCAGTTCTTC
CDR3aa: CASSWIVGTSGSYNEQFF

abundance: few
d_gene: TRBD2
len: 14
v_gene: TRBV19
j_gene: TRBJ2-3
CDR3nt: TGTGCCAGTAGTATGGGACTAGCCTCGGATACGCAGTATTTT
CDR3aa: CASSMGLASDTQYF

abundance: NA
d_gene: TRBD2
len: 15
v_gene: TRBV7-8
j_gene: TRBJ2-3
CDR3nt: TGTGCCAGCACCTATGTAGCGGGGGGAACAGATACGCAGTATTTT
CDR3aa: CASTYVAGGTDTQYF

abundance: NA
d_gene: TRBD1
len: 13
v_gene: TRBV3-1/TRBV3-2
j_gene: TRBJ1-4
CDR3nt: TGTGCCAGCCGGACAGGGGTCGAAGAAAAACTGTTTTTT
CDR3aa: CASRTGVEEKLFF

abundance: NA
d_gene: TRBD1
len: 18
v_gene: TRBV14
j_gene: TRBJ1-4
CDR3nt: TGTGCCAGCAGCCAGAGGACAGGGGGTCGGGCAACTAATGAAAAACTGTTTTTT
CDR3aa: CASSQRTGGRATNEKLFF